The clone carrying this T cell receptor (beta chain) is medium-sized by share. What it recognizes is unknown. The record originates from a study of metastatic and nonmetastatic thyroid tumors. Background on the study: Malignant thyroid and benign thyroid patients provided blood and tumor or nodule tissue whose repertoires were compared.

Authors' data handling: Researchers built a distant-metastasis classifier for papillary thyroid cancer that drew on CDR3 differences across clinicopathological groups. TCRdb re-called clones via MiXCR from the PCR reads. The V and J calls come from TCRdb's annotation, not from the publication. The sample includes around 20,000 clones, under 35% seen only once; the top ten take around 5.6%. No treatment had been given to any patient before thyroid surgery. The CDR3 covers 13 residues. From germline, CDR1 is SGHTA and CDR2 FQGNSA. The trim removed 5 bases at V and 8 bases at J, leaving 6 bases unmatched. Study-level points and caveats: It was reported that TCR beta diversity was significantly higher in malignant thyroid tumors than benign nodules, in blood and tumor.

This TCR was recovered from a female donor with papillary thyroid cancer or a benign thyroid nodule (not recorded which). Some clones in this sample may be carry-over from other donors' samples. Sequencing was performed on blood. The rearrangement uses TRBV7-2 and TRBJ1-3, with 7 nucleotides matching TRBD1. The CDR3 region is CASSVDRRDTIYF. The CDR3 nucleotides are TGTGCCAGCAGCGTGGACAGGCGGGACACCATATATTTT.